This passage covers 9 T cell receptor beta chains from one sample sequenced in a study of T cells in Graves' hyperthyroidism and ophthalmopathy (dated by TCRdb to 2018 to 2020). Library preparation employed multiplex PCR. The sequencer listed for this sample is Illumina HiSeq 2000. The TCR beta CDR3 regions were amplified from the RNA transcripts. For the first round of RT-PCR on the TCR CDR3, the HTBI primer set was used together with the Qiagen OneStep RT-PCR kit. TCRdb applied fastp at Q25 and MiXCR to the public reads, then kept only in-frame beta chains. Every entry covers one CDR3 protein and lists the most common genes and DNA from its rows. This sample is represented by about 600,000 distinct CDR3 sequences; approximately 15% of them were singletons. The ten largest clones represent 7.1% of the sample. The specimen sequenced was blood. The receptors were gathered from a woman younger than 30 with Graves' ophthalmopathy.

Turning to this clonotype: Given a much more abundant clone one base away, this may be a read error. The chain carries TRBV7-9 and TRBJ2-1; no clear D. V shed 0 bases and J shed 4 bases, with 13 bases lying between them. CDR1 is SEHNR and CDR2 is FQNEAQ in the germline V gene (reference sequence). This CDR3 has 16 residues. The CDR3 nucleotides read TGTGCCAGCAGCTTAGCGTACAAGCAAACTTACAATGAGCAGTTCTTC. The encoded protein is CASSLAYKQTYNEQFF.

V is TRBV24-1 and J is TRBJ2-1; 7 bases are a match to TRBD1. Unmatched junction bases numbered 9, after V lost 1 base and J lost 4 bases. This CDR3 is 17 amino acids long. Germline CDR1 and CDR2: KGHDR and SFDVKD. The chain's CDR3 is CATSDFPTGKGYNEQFF. CDR3 coding DNA: TGTGCCACCAGTGATTTCCCGACAGGGAAAGGGTACAATGAGCAGTTCTTC.

This clonotype occurred a few times. The rearrangement joins TRBV4-1 to TRBJ2-1; tentative D call: TRBD2 (6 bases). CDR3 length equals 16 residues. Trimming pared 0 bases from V and 4 bases from J, leaving 13 bases between. Germline-derived CDR1 and CDR2 are MGHRA and YSYEKL. Here the CDR3 DNA reads TGCGCCAGCAGCCAAGAATTTGGGACTCGTTACAATGAGCAGTTCTTC. Its protein is CASSQEFGTRYNEQFF.

The table lists this clonotype with many counts. The chain carries TRBV28 and TRBJ1-5; weak D call: TRBD1 (6 bases). This CDR3 contains 17 residues. Deletions cut 4 bases from V and 0 bases from J, with 16 bases between. Germline lookup yields CDR1 MDHEN and CDR2 SYDVKM. The CDR3 is CASSSITGFHSNQPQHF. CDR3 nucleotides: TGTGCCAGCAGTTCTATTACAGGGTTTCATAGCAATCAGCCCCAGCATTTT.

In its sample, this clonotype was seen many times. The chain recombines TRBV6-1 with TRBJ1-1; perhaps TRBD1 as D (5 bases). V lost 8 bases and J lost 2, with 21 bases in between. In germline, CDR1 is MNHNS, CDR2 SASEGT. The CDR3 covers 16 residues. The CDR3 nucleotides are TGTGCCAGCCGTGTCGGAACAGGTCGGAGAAACACTGAAGCTTTCTTT. Its translation is CASRVGTGRRNTEAFF.

The V call is TRBV19, the J call TRBJ2-7; possibly TRBD1 for D (6 bases). Deletions cut 5 bases from V and 5 bases from J, with 16 bases between. Germline V gene data show CDR1 as LNHDA and CDR2 as SQIVND (reference sequence). CDR3 size: 14 residues. CDR3: CASSLTGRDNEQYF. CDR3 nucleotide sequence: TGTGCCAGTAGTCTAACAGGGCGTGATAACGAGCAGTACTTC. The full variable domain, its missing parts supplied by reference TRBV19 and TRBJ2-7, is DGGITQSPKYLFRKEGQNVTLSCEQNLNHDAMYWYRQDPGQGLRLIYYSQIVNDFQKGDIAEGYSVSREKKESFPLTVTSAQKNPTAFYLCASSLTGRDNEQYFGPGTRLTVT.

The DNA for the CDR3 is TGTGCCTGGAGTGTAGGTCCAGGGCGGACTGAAGCTTTCTTT. Translating gives CAWSVGPGRTEAFF. This rearrangement joins TRBV30 to TRBJ1-1; the D gene is possibly TRBD1 (5 bases). CDR3 length: 14 amino acids. CDR1 is GTSNPN and CDR2 is SVGIG in the germline V gene (reference sequence). V gave up 0 bases and J gave up 5 bases, with 13 bases separating them.

The rearrangement joins TRBV6-1 to TRBJ1-5, with a weak D call TRBD1 (6 bases). Germline CDR1 MNHNS, CDR2 SASEGT. Trimming took off 5 bases at V and 3 bases at J, with 20 bases between the two ends. The CDR3 sequence is 17 residues long. The CDR3 nucleotides read TGTGCCAGCAGTTATAGGCCGGGGGGCAGAGACAATCAGCCCCAGCATTTT. Amino acid sequence: CASSYRPGGRDNQPQHF.

This clonotype has more than one count but fewer than ten. Sequence at one end of the junction differs from germline and may be a read error. This chain connects TRBV25-1 to TRBJ2-2, with 9 bases that match TRBD1. Germline assignment: CDR1 MGHDK and CDR2 SYGVNS. The CDR3 consists of 15 residues. CDR3 DNA: TGTGCCAGCAGTACCAGGACAGGGGTCCCCGGGGAGCTGGTTTTT. This translates into CASSTRTGVPGELVF. Together with reference TRBV25-1 and TRBJ2-2, the CDR3 gives the full variable domain: EADIYQTPRYLVIGTGKKITLECSQTMGHDKMYWYQQDPGMELHLIHYSYGVNSTEKGDLSSESTVSRIRTEHFPLTLESARPSHTSQYLCASSTRTGVPGELVFGEGSRLTVL.